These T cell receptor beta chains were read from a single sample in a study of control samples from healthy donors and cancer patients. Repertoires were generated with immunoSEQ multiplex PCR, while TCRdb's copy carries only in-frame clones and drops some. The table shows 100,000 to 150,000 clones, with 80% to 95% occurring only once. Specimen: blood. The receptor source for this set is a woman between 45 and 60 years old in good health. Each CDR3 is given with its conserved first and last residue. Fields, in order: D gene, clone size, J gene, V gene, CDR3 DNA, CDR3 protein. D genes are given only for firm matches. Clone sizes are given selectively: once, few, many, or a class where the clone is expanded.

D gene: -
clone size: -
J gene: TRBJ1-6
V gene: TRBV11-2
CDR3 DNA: TGTGCCAGCAGCCCCGGGAGAAATTCACCCCTCCACTTT
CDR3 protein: CASSPGRNSPLHF

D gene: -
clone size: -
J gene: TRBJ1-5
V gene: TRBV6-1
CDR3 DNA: TGTGCCAGCAGTGAAGAGGCATCAGCCCCAGGGCCCCAGCATTTT
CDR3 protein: CASSEEASAPGPQHF

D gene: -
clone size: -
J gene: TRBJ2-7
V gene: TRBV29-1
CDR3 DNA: TGCAGCGTTGATATGATAGCGCCTAACGAGCAGTACTTC
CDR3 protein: CSVDMIAPNEQYF

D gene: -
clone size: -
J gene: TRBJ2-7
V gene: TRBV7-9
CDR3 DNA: TGTGCCCTGGGGGGGCAGGGAACGGCCGGGCAGTACTTC
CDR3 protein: CALGGQGTAGQYF

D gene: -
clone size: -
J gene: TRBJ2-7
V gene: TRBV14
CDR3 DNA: TGTGCCAGCAGCCAAGATCGGGGGAATGGCGTCGTGTACGAGCAGTACTTC
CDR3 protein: CASSQDRGNGVVYEQYF

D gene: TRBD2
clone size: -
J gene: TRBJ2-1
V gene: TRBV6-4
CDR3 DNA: TGTGCCAGCAGTTCACTAGCGGGAGGTCGCAATGAGCAGTTCTTC
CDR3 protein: CASSSLAGGRNEQFF

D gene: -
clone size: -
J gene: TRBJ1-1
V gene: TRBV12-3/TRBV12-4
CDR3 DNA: TGTGCCAGCGGTCGGGGGGCCGCTTTCTTT
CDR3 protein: CASGRGAAFF

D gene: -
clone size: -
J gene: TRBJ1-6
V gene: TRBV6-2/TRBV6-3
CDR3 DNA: TGTGCCAGCAGTTCCCGACAGCCACAGAGCTCCTATAATTCACCCCTCCACTTT
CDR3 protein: CASSSRQPQSSYNSPLHF

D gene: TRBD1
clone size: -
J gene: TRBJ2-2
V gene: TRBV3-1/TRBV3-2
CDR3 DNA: TGTGCCAGCAGCCGTACCGACAGGGCCGGGGAGCTGTTTTTT
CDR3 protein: CASSRTDRAGELFF

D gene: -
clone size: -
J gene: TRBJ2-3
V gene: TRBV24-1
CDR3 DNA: TGTGCCACCAGTGCCCGTGACCAGGCGCGGAACACAGATACGCAGTATTTT
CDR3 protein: CATSARDQARNTDTQYF

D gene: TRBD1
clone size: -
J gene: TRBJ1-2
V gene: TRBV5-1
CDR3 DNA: TGCGCCAGCAGCGCGGGACAGAACTATGGCTACACCTTC
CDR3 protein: CASSAGQNYGYTF

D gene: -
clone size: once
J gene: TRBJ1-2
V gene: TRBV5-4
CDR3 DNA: TGTGCCAGCAGTGGCCAGGGTCTATATGGCTACACCTTC
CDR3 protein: CASSGQGLYGYTF

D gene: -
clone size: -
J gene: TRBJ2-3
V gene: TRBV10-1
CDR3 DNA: TGCGCCAGCAGTGAAGGGGGAGCCACGCAGTATTTT
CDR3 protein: CASSEGGATQYF

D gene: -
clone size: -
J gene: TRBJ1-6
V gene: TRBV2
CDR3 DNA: TGTGCCAGCAGTGGGATGGGATCGGGACCCAGTTCACCCCTCCACTTT
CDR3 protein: CASSGMGSGPSSPLHF

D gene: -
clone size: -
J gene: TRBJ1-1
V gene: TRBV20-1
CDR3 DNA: TGCAGTGTCGAGGACACTGAAGCTTTCTTT
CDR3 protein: CSVEDTEAFF

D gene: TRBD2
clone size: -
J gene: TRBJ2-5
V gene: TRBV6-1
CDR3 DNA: TGTGCCAGCAGTGTGGCTAGCGGTTCCCTCGTGGGAGAGACCCAGTACTTC
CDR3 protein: CASSVASGSLVGETQYF

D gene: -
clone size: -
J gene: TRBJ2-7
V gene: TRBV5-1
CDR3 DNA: TGCGCCAGCAGCTTGTCGGCAGCGAATTACGAGCAGTACTTC
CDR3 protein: CASSLSAANYEQYF

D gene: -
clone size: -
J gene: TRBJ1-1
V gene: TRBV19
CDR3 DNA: TGTGCCAGTAGTATAGAAGGGCCAGCGGGGGCTTTCTTT
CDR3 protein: CASSIEGPAGAFF

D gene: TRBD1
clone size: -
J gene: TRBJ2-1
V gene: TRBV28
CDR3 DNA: TGTGCCAGCAGGGGACAGGGTTACAATGAGCAGTTCTTC
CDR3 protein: CASRGQGYNEQFF

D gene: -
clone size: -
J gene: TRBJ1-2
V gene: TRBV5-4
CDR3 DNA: TGTGCCAGCAGCCCTGAAACGGGGAACTATGGCTACACCTTC
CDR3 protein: CASSPETGNYGYTF

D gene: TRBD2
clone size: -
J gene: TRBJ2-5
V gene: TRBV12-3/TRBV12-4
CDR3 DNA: TGTGCCAGCAGGGGGACTATAAAAGAGACCCAGTACTTC
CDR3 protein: CASRGTIKETQYF

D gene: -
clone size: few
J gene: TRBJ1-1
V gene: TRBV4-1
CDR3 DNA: TGCGCCAGCAGCTGGGAGGGTGAGGACACTGAAGCTTTCTTT
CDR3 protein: CASSWEGEDTEAFF

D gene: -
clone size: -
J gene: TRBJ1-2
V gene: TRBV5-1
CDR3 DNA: TGCGCCAGCAAGGGAGCCCCGGGGGGCAACTATGGCTACACCTTC
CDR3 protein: CASKGAPGGNYGYTF

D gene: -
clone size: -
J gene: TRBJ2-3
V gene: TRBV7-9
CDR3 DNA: TGTGCCAGCAGCCTAATAAGGGGACCAGATACGCAGTATTTT
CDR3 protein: CASSLIRGPDTQYF

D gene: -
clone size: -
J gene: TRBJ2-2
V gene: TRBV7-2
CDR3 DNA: TGTGCCAGCAGCTTAATGAACACCGGGGAGCTGTTTTTT
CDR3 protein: CASSLMNTGELFF

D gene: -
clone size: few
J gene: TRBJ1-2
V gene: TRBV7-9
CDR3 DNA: TGTGCCAGCAGCTTAGGCCAAAGGGACGAACGAGGCTACACCTTC
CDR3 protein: CASSLGQRDERGYTF

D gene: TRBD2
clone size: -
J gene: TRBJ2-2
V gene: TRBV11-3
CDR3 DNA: TGTGCCAGCAGCTTAGGTCTAGCGGTAAACACCGGGGAGCTGTTTTTT
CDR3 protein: CASSLGLAVNTGELFF

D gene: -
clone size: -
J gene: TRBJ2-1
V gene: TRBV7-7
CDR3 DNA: TGTGCTAGCAGCTTGACCCGGAACCCTAGGGGCAATGAGCAGTTCTTC
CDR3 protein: CASSLTRNPRGNEQFF

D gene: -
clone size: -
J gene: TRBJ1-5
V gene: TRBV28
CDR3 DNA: TGTGCCAGCAGTTTTGGTTTGGCCCAGCATTTT
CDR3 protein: CASSFGLAQHF